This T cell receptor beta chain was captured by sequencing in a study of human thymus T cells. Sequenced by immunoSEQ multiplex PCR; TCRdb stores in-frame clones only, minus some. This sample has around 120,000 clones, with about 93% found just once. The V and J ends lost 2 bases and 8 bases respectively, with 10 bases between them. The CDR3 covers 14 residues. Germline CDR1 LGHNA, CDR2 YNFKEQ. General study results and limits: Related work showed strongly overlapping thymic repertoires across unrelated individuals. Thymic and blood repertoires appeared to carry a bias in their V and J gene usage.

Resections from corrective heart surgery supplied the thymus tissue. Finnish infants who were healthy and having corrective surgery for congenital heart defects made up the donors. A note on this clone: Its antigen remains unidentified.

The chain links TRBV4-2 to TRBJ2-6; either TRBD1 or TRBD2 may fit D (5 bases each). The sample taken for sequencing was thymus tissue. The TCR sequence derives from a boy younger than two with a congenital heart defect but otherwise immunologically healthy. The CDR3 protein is CASSQMGETNVLTF. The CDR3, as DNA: TGTGCCAGCAGCCAAATGGGGGAAACCAACGTCCTGACTTTC.